The next 21 T cell receptor beta chains were all read from a single sample in a study of T cell responses to AZD1222 COVID-19 vaccine. The method was immunoSEQ multiplex PCR; TCRdb's version includes in-frame clones alone and lacks a portion of them. Among approximately 140,000 clones listed, 75% to 90% were seen once. The sequencing here drew on peripheral blood, taken on day 0 of MenACWY control vaccination. These receptors were taken from an adult in good health.

The chain has TRBV6-5 and TRBJ1-2; D uncertain. CDR1 is MNHEY, CDR2 SVGAGI, per germline. The CDR3 totals 13 residues. The germline V and J ends were trimmed by 5 bases and 2 bases, with 9 bases remaining between them. The CDR3 loop is CASSPGRNYGYTF. In nucleotides, the CDR3 is TGTGCCAGCAGTCCCGGACGGAACTATGGCTACACCTTC.

The count of this clone is one. The CDR3 coding sequence is TGTGCCAGCAGCTTACGACGGAACTATGGCTACACCTTC. This codes for CASSLRRNYGYTF. J is TRBJ1-2 and V is TRBV7-9, with no clear D. Germline CDR1 is SEHNR and CDR2 is FQNEAQ (reference sequence). CDR3 size: 13 residues. The ends were cut back, 2 bases at V and 2 bases at J, with 6 bases in the middle. The full variable domain, with the rest looked up from reference TRBV7-9 and TRBJ1-2, is DTGVSQNPRHKITKRGQNVTFRCDPISEHNRLYWYRQTLGQGPEFLTYFQNEAQLEKSRLLSDRFSAERPKGSFSTLEIQRTEQGDSAMYLCASSLRRNYGYTFGSGTRLTVV.

The rearrangement links TRBV3-1 (or the pseudogene TRBV3-2) to TRBJ2-4, with D uncertain. This CDR3 spans 15 amino acids. V was trimmed by 2 bases and J by 5 bases, leaving 13 bases between them. The germline V gene encodes CDR1 LGHDT and CDR2 YNNKEL (reference sequence). CDR3 sequence (DNA): TGTGCCAGCAGCCAACTTAGCATGGGTCAAAACATTCAGTACTTC. This encodes CASSQLSMGQNIQYF.

The chain joins TRBV6-5 to TRBJ2-1, with a weak D call TRBD1 (5 bases). The germline CDR1 and CDR2 sequences are MNHEY and SVGAGI. V was pared by 7 bases and J by 3 bases, with 13 bases between. The CDR3 is made up of 14 amino acids. In DNA, the CDR3 is TGTGCCAGCAATCGACAGCCAGGCTACAATGAGCAGTTCTTC. It is translated as CASNRQPGYNEQFF.

The chain joins TRBV28 to TRBJ1-1, with unresolved D. The CDR3 length is 12 residues. Per the germline V gene, CDR1 is MDHEN and CDR2 is SYDVKM. V was trimmed by 3 bases and J by 8 bases, leaving 10 bases between them. In DNA form, the CDR3 reads TGTGCCAGCAGTTTTGAAGGGTACGAAGCTTTCTTT. Protein: CASSFEGYEAFF.

The chain is built from TRBV4-1 and TRBJ1-4; 7 bases are shared with TRBD1. With 3 bases clipped from V and 7 bases from J, the junction kept 8 bases outside the gene matches. This CDR3 is built from 15 residues. The germline V gene has CDR1 MGHRA and CDR2 YSYEKL. CDR3 protein: CASSQDTGVVEKLFF. In DNA, the CDR3 is TGCGCCAGCAGCCAGGACACAGGGGTAGTTGAAAAACTGTTTTTT.

The chain has TRBV5-1 and TRBJ2-3, with TRBD1 as a possible D gene (5 bases). This CDR3 has 16 amino acids. Germline values: CDR1 SGHRS, CDR2 YFSETQ. The V end was cut by 4 bases, the J end by 0 bases, with 15 bases between. CDR3 residues: CASSQGHTTSTDTQYF. CDR3 coding DNA: TGCGCCAGCAGCCAAGGACACACTACTAGCACAGATACGCAGTATTTT.

The chain couples TRBV7-3 to TRBJ2-2, with 13 bases aligning to TRBD2. After removal of 5 bases from V and 0 bases from J, the junction contained 9 bases not matched to a gene. The germline CDR1 and CDR2 sequences are SGHTA and FQGTGA. The CDR3 spans 19 residues. CDR3 sequence reads: CASSPRGLAGSTNTGELFF. CDR3 coding DNA: TGTGCCAGCAGCCCAAGGGGACTAGCGGGGTCGACGAACACCGGGGAGCTGTTTTTT. Complete variable domain (other parts from reference TRBV7-3 and TRBJ2-2): GAGVSQTPSNKVTEKGKYVELRCDPISGHTALYWYRQSLGQGPEFLIYFQGTGAADDSGLPNDRFFAVRPEGSVSTLKIQRTERGDSAVYLCASSPRGLAGSTNTGELFFGEGSRLTVL.

This clone has a handful of counts. The chain has TRBV30 and TRBJ1-2; possibly TRBD1 for D (5 bases). The CDR3 runs 15 residues. Per germline, CDR1 GTSNPN and CDR2 SVGIG (reference sequence). V shed 8 bases and J shed 4 bases, with 23 bases lying between them. CDR3: CAGRPGTTYAYGYTF. The CDR3, as DNA: TGTGCCGGCAGACCCGGGACCACCTACGCCTATGGCTACACCTTC.

The chain combines TRBV24-1 with TRBJ2-5; 13 nucleotides align to TRBD2. This CDR3 is built from 18 residues. Trimming removed 3 bases from V and 4 bases from J; junction bases left unmatched: 10. Germline loops: CDR1 KGHDR, CDR2 SFDVKD. CDR3 DNA: TGTGCCACCAGTGATGGGCGACTAGCGGGGGGCCCCTTAGAGACCCAGTACTTC. It is translated as CATSDGRLAGGPLETQYF.

V and J are TRBV12-3 or TRBV12-4 and TRBJ1-6; D is ambiguous. Between the trimmed V and J ends, which lost 3 bases and 8 bases, there was a span of 8 bases. The CDR3 contains 13 residues. The CDR3 sequence: CASSLDAYSPLHF. CDR3 sequence (DNA): TGTGCCAGCAGTTTGGATGCGTATTCACCCCTCCACTTT.

The chain uses TRBV19 and TRBJ1-1; tentative D call: TRBD1 (5 bases). Germline CDR1 LNHDA, CDR2 SQIVND (reference sequence). V lost 1 base to trimming and J lost 2 bases, with 11 bases between them. The CDR3 is made up of 15 amino acids. This CDR3 is CASSIGWGVNTEAFF. As DNA, the CDR3 is TGTGCCAGTAGTATAGGATGGGGGGTCAACACTGAAGCTTTCTTT.

The rearrangement uses TRBV3-1 (or the pseudogene TRBV3-2) and TRBJ1-1, with a possible D match to TRBD1 (6 bases). Trimming removed 1 base from V and 8 bases from J, with 11 bases in between. CDR1 and CDR2 from the germline V gene are LGHDT and YNNKEL (reference sequence). The CDR3 has 13 residues. The CDR3 reads CASSQVTGGEAFF. In nucleotides, the CDR3 is TGTGCCAGCAGCCAAGTAACCGGGGGCGAAGCTTTCTTT.

The CDR3 here is CATSDAGGSGANNEQFF. The CDR3 DNA reads as TGTGCCACCAGTGATGCTGGAGGTAGCGGGGCCAACAATGAGCAGTTCTTC. This chain links TRBV24-1 with TRBJ2-1, with TRBD2 identical over 8 bases. The CDR3 is 17 residues long. V lost 3 bases and J lost 5; bases outside the gene matches: 11. Germline-derived CDR1 and CDR2 are KGHDR and SFDVKD.

This clone was observed a handful of times. V is TRBV29-1 and J is TRBJ2-7; unclear D gene. The V gene's germline CDR1 is SQVTM and CDR2 ANQGSEA. The CDR3 consists of 12 residues. The V end lost 6 bases, the J end lost 2 bases, and 11 bases lay between the germline ends. The CDR3 sequence is CSVRGPAYEQYF. CDR3 nucleotide sequence: TGCAGCGTAAGAGGACCTGCCTACGAGCAGTACTTC.

This clone appeared a single time. The chain joins TRBV5-6 to TRBJ1-2; no definite D call. The CDR3 has 12 amino acids. Germline V gives CDR1 SGHDT, CDR2 YYEEEE. V was pared by 2 bases and J by 7 bases, with 9 bases between. The CDR3 is CASSLRDAGYTF. The CDR3 coding sequence is TGTGCCAGCAGCTTACGGGATGCTGGCTACACCTTC.

V gene TRBV13 combines with J gene TRBJ1-4, with 8 positions matching TRBD1. This CDR3 is built from 15 residues. V shed 3 bases, J shed 2 bases, and the junction held 2 bases outside the gene matches. Germline CDR1 is PRHDT and CDR2 is FYEKMQ (reference sequence). This chain's CDR3 is CASSLRTGTNEKLFF. In nucleotides, the CDR3 is TGTGCCAGCAGCTTGAGGACAGGGACTAATGAAAAACTGTTTTTT. Based on the CDR3 plus reference TRBV13 and TRBJ1-4, the full variable domain is AAGVIQSPRHLIKEKRETATLKCYPIPRHDTVYWYQQGPGQDPQFLISFYEKMQSDKGSIPDRFSAQQFSDYHSELNMSSLELGDSALYFCASSLRTGTNEKLFFGSGTQLSVL.

The rearrangement uses TRBV6-5 and TRBJ1-2; tentative D call: TRBD1 (5 bases). Looked up from germline, CDR1 is MNHEY and CDR2 is SVGAGI. The CDR3 has 14 amino acids. V lost 10 bases and J lost 2, with 17 bases in between. The CDR3 protein is CATRGAGPNYGYTF. The CDR3 nucleotides read TGTGCCACCAGAGGGGCAGGGCCCAACTATGGCTACACCTTC.

The chain recombines TRBV19 with TRBJ1-6; 9 bases are shared with TRBD1. This CDR3 comprises 18 residues. The V gene end was trimmed by 3 bases and the J gene end by 9 bases; junction bases not matched to a gene: 15. Germline values: CDR1 LNHDA, CDR2 SQIVND (reference sequence). The CDR3 nucleotides read TGTGCCAGTAGTATCCCCTTGGGACAGGGAAGGAACGGTTCACCCCTCCACTTT. Translating it yields CASSIPLGQGRNGSPLHF. Together with reference TRBV19 and TRBJ1-6, the CDR3 gives the full variable domain: DGGITQSPKYLFRKEGQNVTLSCEQNLNHDAMYWYRQDPGQGLRLIYYSQIVNDFQKGDIAEGYSVSREKKESFPLTVTSAQKNPTAFYLCASSIPLGQGRNGSPLHFGNGTRLTVT.

This clone showed up just a few times. This chain uses TRBV6-5 with TRBJ2-7, with a possible D match to TRBD2 (6 bases). Trimming stripped 4 bases from V and 2 bases from J, with 15 bases between. Germline V CDR1 and CDR2: MNHEY, SVGAGI. The CDR3 is 15 amino acids. CDR3 sequence reads: CASSFPRSGTYEQYV. The CDR3 region has the DNA TGTGCCAGCAGTTTTCCCCGTAGCGGAACCTACGAGCAGTACGTC.

The chain recombines TRBV5-5 with TRBJ2-3; unclear D gene. V was cut by 5 bases and J by 0 bases, with 13 bases left in between. Germline CDR1 SGHKS, CDR2 YYEKEE (reference sequence). The CDR3 has 15 residues. The CDR3 coding sequence is TGTGCCAGCAGTTATCGATTTTCTAGCACAGATACGCAGTATTTT. It codes for CASSYRFSSTDTQYF. The entire variable domain, with the rest obtained from reference TRBV5-5 and TRBJ2-3, is as follows: DAGVTQSPTHLIKTRGQQVTLRCSPISGHKSVSWYQQVLGQGPQFIFQYYEKEERGRGNFPDRFSARQFPNYSSELNVNALLLGDSALYLCASSYRFSSTDTQYFGPGTRLTVL.